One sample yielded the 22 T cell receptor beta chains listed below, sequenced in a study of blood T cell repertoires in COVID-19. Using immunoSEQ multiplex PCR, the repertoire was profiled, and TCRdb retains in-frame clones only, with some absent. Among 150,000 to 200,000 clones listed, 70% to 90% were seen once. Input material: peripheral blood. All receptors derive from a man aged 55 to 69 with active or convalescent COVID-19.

The CDR3 loop reads CASSVDLGGANEKLFF. The CDR3 coding sequence is TGTGCCAGCAGCGTAGACTTAGGAGGGGCTAATGAAAAACTGTTTTTT. The chain joins TRBV9 to TRBJ1-4, with D perhaps TRBD1 (5 bases). The germline V and J ends were trimmed by 0 bases and 3 bases, with 12 bases remaining between them. Looked up from germline, CDR1 is SGDLS and CDR2 is YYNGEE. The CDR3 loop spans 16 amino acids. The whole variable domain, filled in from reference TRBV9 and TRBJ1-4, reads DSGVTQTPKHLITATGQRVTLRCSPRSGDLSVYWYQQSLDQGLQFLIQYYNGEERAKGNILERFSAQQFPDLHSELNLSSLELGDSALYFCASSVDLGGANEKLFFGSGTQLSVL.

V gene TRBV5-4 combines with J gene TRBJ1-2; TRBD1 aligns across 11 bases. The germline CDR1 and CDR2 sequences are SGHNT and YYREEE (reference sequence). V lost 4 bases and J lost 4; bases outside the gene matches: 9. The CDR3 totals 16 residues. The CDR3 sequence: CASSARTGGGSYGYTF. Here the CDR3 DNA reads TGTGCCAGCAGCGCACGGACAGGGGGCGGGAGCTATGGCTACACCTTC. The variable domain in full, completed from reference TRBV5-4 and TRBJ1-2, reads ETGVTQSPTHLIKTRGQQVTLRCSSQSGHNTVSWYQQALGQGPQFIFQYYREEENGRGNFPPRFSGLQFPNYSSELNVNALELDDSALYLCASSARTGGGSYGYTFGSGTRLTVV.

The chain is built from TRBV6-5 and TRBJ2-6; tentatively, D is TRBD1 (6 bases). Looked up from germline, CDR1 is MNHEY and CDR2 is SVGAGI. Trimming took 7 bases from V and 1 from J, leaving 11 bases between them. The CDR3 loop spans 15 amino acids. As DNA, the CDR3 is TGTGCCAGCAACCTGGACAGTTCTGGGGCCAACGTCCTGACTTTC. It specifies CASNLDSSGANVLTF.

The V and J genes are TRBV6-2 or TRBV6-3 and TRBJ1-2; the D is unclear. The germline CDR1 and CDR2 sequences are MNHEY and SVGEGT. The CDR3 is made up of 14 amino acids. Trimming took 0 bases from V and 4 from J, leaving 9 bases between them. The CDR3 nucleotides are TGTGCCAGCAGTTACTCCCGGGAACTCTATGGCTACACCTTC. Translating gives CASSYSRELYGYTF.

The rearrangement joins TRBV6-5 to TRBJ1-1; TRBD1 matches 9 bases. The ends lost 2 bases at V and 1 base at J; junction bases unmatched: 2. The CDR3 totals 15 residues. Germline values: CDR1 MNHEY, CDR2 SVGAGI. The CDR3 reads CASSYVGQGNTEAFF. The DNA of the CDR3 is TGTGCCAGCAGTTACGTGGGACAGGGGAACACTGAAGCTTTCTTT.

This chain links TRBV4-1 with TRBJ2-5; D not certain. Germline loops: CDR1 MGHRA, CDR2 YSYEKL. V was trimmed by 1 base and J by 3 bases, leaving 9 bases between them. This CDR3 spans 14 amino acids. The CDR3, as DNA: TGCGCCAGCAGCCAAGCACAAACCGAAGAGACCCAGTACTTC. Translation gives CASSQAQTEETQYF.

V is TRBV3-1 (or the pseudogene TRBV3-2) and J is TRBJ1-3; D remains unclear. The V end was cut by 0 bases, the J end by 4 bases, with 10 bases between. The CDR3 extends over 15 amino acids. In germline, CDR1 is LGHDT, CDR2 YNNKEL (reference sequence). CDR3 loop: CASSQDQSPGNTIYF. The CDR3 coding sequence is TGTGCCAGCAGCCAAGATCAATCCCCCGGAAACACCATATATTTT.

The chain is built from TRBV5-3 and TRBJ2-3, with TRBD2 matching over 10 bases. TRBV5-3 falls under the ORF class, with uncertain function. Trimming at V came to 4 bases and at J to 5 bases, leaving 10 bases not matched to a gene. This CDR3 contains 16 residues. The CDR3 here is CARSPKRGGRGDTQYF. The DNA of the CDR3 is TGTGCCAGAAGCCCGAAGCGGGGGGGCCGGGGAGATACGCAGTATTTT.

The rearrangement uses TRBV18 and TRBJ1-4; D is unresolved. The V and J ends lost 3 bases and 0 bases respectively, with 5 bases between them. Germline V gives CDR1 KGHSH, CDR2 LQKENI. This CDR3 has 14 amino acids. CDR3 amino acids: CASSPRSTNEKLFF. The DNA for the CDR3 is TGTGCCAGCTCACCCAGATCAACTAATGAAAAACTGTTTTTT.

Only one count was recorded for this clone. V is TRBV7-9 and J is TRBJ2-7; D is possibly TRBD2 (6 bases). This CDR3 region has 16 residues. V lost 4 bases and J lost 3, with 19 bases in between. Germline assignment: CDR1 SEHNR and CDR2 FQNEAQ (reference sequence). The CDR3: CASSSGTGRLYYEQYF. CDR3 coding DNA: TGTGCCAGCAGCTCCGGGACTGGCCGGCTGTACTACGAGCAGTACTTC.

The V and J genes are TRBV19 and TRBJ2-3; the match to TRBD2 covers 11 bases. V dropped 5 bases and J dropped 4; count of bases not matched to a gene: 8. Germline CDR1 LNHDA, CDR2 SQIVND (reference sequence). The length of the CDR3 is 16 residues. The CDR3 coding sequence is TGTGCCAGTAGTCCCGTTACTAGCGGGGGTCCAGATACGCAGTATTTT. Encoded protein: CASSPVTSGGPDTQYF. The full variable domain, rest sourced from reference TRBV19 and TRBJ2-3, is DGGITQSPKYLFRKEGQNVTLSCEQNLNHDAMYWYRQDPGQGLRLIYYSQIVNDFQKGDIAEGYSVSREKKESFPLTVTSAQKNPTAFYLCASSPVTSGGPDTQYFGPGTRLTVL.

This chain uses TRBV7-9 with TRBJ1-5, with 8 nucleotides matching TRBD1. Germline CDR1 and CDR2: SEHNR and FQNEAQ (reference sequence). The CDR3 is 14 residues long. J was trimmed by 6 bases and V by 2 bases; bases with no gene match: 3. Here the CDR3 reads CASSLQGAGQPQHF. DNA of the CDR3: TGTGCCAGCAGCTTACAGGGGGCAGGTCAGCCCCAGCATTTT.

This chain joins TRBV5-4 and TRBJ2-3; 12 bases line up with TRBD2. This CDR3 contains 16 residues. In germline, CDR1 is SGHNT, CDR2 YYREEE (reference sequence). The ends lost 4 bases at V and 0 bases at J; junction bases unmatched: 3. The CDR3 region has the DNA TGTGCCAGCAGCCCAGGGACTAGCGGGAGCACAGATACGCAGTATTTT. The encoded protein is CASSPGTSGSTDTQYF.

CDR3 DNA: TGTGCCAGCAGTGAAGGGACTAGCGGGGGACTTTACAATGAGCAGTTCTTC. As protein: CASSEGTSGGLYNEQFF. The chain links TRBV2 to TRBJ2-1; TRBD2 matches 13 bases. After removal of 1 base from V and 4 bases from J, the junction contained 4 bases not matched to a gene. Germline V gives CDR1 SNHLY, CDR2 FYNNEI. The CDR3 consists of 17 residues.

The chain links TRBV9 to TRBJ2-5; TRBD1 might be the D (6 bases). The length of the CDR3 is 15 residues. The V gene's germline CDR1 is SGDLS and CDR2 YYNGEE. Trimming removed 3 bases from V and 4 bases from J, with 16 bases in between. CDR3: CASSAMGGTIETQYF. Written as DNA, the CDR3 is TGTGCCAGCAGCGCAATGGGTGGGACAATAGAGACCCAGTACTTC.

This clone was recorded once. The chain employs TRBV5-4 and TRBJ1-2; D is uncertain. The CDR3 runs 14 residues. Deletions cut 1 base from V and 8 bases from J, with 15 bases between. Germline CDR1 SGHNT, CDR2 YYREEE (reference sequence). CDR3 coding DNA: TGTGCCAGCAGCTTGAAACCCCCGAGCGAGGGCTACACCTTC. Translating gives CASSLKPPSEGYTF. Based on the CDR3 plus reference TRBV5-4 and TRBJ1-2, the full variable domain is ETGVTQSPTHLIKTRGQQVTLRCSSQSGHNTVSWYQQALGQGPQFIFQYYREEENGRGNFPPRFSGLQFPNYSSELNVNALELDDSALYLCASSLKPPSEGYTFGSGTRLTVV.

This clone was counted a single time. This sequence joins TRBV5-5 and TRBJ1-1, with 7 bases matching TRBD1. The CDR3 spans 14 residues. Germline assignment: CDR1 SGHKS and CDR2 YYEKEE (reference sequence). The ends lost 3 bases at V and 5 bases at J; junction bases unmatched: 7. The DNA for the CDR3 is TGTGCCAGCAGCTATTACACAGGGGTTACTGAAGCTTTCTTT. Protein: CASSYYTGVTEAFF.

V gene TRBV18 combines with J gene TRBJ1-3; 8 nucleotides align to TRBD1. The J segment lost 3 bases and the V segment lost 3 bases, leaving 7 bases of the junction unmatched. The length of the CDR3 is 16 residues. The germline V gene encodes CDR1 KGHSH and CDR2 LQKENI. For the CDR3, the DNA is TGTGCCAGCTCACCCGCAGGGGGCTTCGGTGGAAACACCATATATTTT. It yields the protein CASSPAGGFGGNTIYF.

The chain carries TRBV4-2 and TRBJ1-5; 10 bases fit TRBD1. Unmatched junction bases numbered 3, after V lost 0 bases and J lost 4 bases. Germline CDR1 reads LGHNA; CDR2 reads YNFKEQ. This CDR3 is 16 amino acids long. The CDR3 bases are TGTGCCAGCAGCCAAGATCTGGACAGGGGGAATCAGCCCCAGCATTTT. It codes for CASSQDLDRGNQPQHF.

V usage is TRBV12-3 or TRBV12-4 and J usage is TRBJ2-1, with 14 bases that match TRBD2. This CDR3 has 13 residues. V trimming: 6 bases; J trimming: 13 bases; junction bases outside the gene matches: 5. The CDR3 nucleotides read TGTGCCAGCAGAGGACTAGCGGGGGGCCCCCAGTTCTTC. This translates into CASRGLAGGPQFF.

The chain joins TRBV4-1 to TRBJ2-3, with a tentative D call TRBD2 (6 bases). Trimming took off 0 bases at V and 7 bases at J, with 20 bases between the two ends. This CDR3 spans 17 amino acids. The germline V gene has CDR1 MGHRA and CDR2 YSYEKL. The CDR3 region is CASSQDLGWRDHYTQYF. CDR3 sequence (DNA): TGCGCCAGCAGCCAAGATCTCGGCTGGCGGGACCACTATACGCAGTATTTT.

CDR3 sequence reads: CAWSVTREQYF. Written as DNA, the CDR3 is TGTGCCTGGAGTGTAACTAGGGAGCAGTACTTC. This chain connects TRBV30 to TRBJ2-7, with D perhaps matching TRBD2 (5 bases). The germline gives CDR1 GTSNPN, CDR2 SVGIG (reference sequence). The CDR3 consists of 11 residues. Trimming cost V 0 bases and J 7 bases, with 7 bases left between them.